This TCR beta chain was recovered during a study of T-cell memory formation after mild COVID-19. Study summary: TCR clusters were mostly donor specific.

For this clonotype: Its antigen is not identified.

V lost 8 bases and J lost 12; bases outside the gene matches: 13. Germline CDR1 and CDR2: SGHNT and YYREEE (reference sequence). The CDR3 covers 12 residues. MiXCR, applied by TCRdb to the 5' RACE reads, yields one record per CDR3 protein. The repertoire holds fewer than 250,000 distinct CDR3 sequences, with about 10% as singletons. Regarding the study as a whole: Pre-infection memory harbored some responding clones, suggesting cross-reactive memory joined. Clones contracting over day 15 to 85 were CD4/CD8 balanced, with later expanders leaning CD4+.

This chain joins TRBV5-4 and TRBJ1-2, with 7 bases fitting TRBD1. The sequence was obtained from a man aged 18 to 30 who had mild COVID-19 (a few samples of this study predate the infection). Cell type and time point are not known. Sequencing used PBMCs or a T cell subset sorted from them (not recorded which). CDR3 region: CASRGQRHPNTF. The CDR3 DNA sequence: TGTGCCAGTAGGGGGCAGCGACACCCCAACACCTTC.